The next 10 T cell receptor beta chains were all read from a single sample in a study of T cell responses to AZD1222 COVID-19 vaccine. This table comes from immunoSEQ multiplex PCR, and its TCRdb copy is limited to in-frame clones, with some not included. The sample has approximately 75,000 clones, 90% seen once; the top ten hold 1.3% to 1.5%. This specimen was peripheral blood, taken 28 days after the second AZD1222 dose. Receptors were obtained from an adult who received the AZD1222 COVID-19 vaccine.

The chain is built from TRBV28 and TRBJ1-5; TRBD1 might be the D (6 bases). The CDR3 covers 15 residues. In germline, CDR1 is MDHEN, CDR2 SYDVKM. The V end lost 7 bases, the J end lost 3 bases, and 16 bases lay between the germline ends. Written as DNA, the CDR3 is TGTGCCAGCATTCCTGAGACAGGAGCCAATCAGCCCCAGCATTTT. Translated: CASIPETGANQPQHF.

The V call is TRBV18, the J call TRBJ1-4; D is unclear. Germline values: CDR1 KGHSH, CDR2 LQKENI. This CDR3 has 14 residues. Trimming removed 2 bases from V and 3 bases from J, with 7 bases in between. The CDR3 protein is CASSPAGSNEKLFF. CDR3 DNA sequence: TGTGCCAGCTCACCAGCAGGTTCTAATGAAAAACTGTTTTTT.

Turning to this clone: A read error may account for a junction end that differs from germline. This chain connects TRBV7-6 to TRBJ2-1; 10 nucleotides match TRBD2. The CDR3 extends over 15 amino acids. Germline CDR1 is SGHVS and CDR2 is FNYEAQ. The CDR3 is CASSLAGGYYNEQFF. CDR3 sequence (DNA): TGTGCCAGCAGTTTAGCGGGGGGCTACTACAATGAGCAGTTCTTC.

The chain couples TRBV4-1 to TRBJ1-1, with D unclear. The CDR3 contains 13 residues. Germline V CDR1 and CDR2: MGHRA, YSYEKL. Trimming removed 3 bases at V and 10 bases at J, with 15 bases between. CDR3 in amino acids: CASSHIEVPGAFF. The DNA for the CDR3 is TGCGCCAGCAGCCACATTGAAGTGCCGGGAGCTTTCTTT.

The CDR3 DNA reads TGCGCCAGCAGCTTGGGGTTGACAGACTCTGGAAACACCATATATTTT. Protein product: CASSLGLTDSGNTIYF. V and J are TRBV5-1 and TRBJ1-3; the D gene is possibly TRBD1 (5 bases). V shed 0 bases and J shed 0 bases, with 10 bases lying between them. The CDR3 contains 16 residues. Germline loops: CDR1 SGHRS, CDR2 YFSETQ.

CDR3 DNA sequence: TGTGCCAGCAGCCCAGACACGGAACAGCCCCAGCATTTT. This gives the protein CASSPDTEQPQHF. V and J are TRBV9 and TRBJ1-5, with D unresolved. CDR1 and CDR2 (germline): SGDLS, YYNGEE. V lost 4 bases and J 7 bases, leaving 12 bases between the germline ends. The CDR3 runs to 13 residues. Complete variable domain (other parts from reference TRBV9 and TRBJ1-5): DSGVTQTPKHLITATGQRVTLRCSPRSGDLSVYWYQQSLDQGLQFLIQYYNGEERAKGNILERFSAQQFPDLHSELNLSSLELGDSALYFCASSPDTEQPQHFGDGTRLSIL.

The gene calls are TRBV10-3 and TRBJ1-3; D is unresolved. The germline V gene encodes CDR1 ENHRY and CDR2 SYGVKD. Between the trimmed V and J ends, which lost 2 bases and 4 bases, there was a span of 9 bases. This CDR3 has 14 residues. CDR3 residues: CAISEAGAGNTIYF. CDR3 nucleotide sequence: TGTGCCATCAGTGAGGCGGGAGCGGGAAACACCATATATTTT.

This chain uses TRBV2 with TRBJ1-1; D unresolved. The CDR3 has 11 residues. Trimming shortened V by 8 bases and J by 4 bases, and 8 bases separated the two germline ends. Germline V gives CDR1 SNHLY, CDR2 FYNNEI. The CDR3 region is CASRWTTEAFF. DNA of the CDR3: TGTGCCAGCCGGTGGACCACTGAAGCTTTCTTT.

J is TRBJ2-7 and V is TRBV20-1; D is perhaps TRBD2 (5 bases). The CDR3 is 11 residues long. Germline CDR1 is DFQATT and CDR2 is SNEGSKA (reference sequence). The V end lost 6 bases, the J end lost 6 bases, and 12 bases lay between the germline ends. The chain's CDR3 is CSARFGVEQYF. In nucleotides, the CDR3 is TGCAGTGCCCGATTCGGGGTCGAGCAGTACTTC.

This clone was recorded only once. The chain uses TRBV12-3 or TRBV12-4 and TRBJ2-5, with 7 bases matching TRBD1. The CDR3 extends over 13 amino acids. V gave up 6 bases and J gave up 5 bases; unmatched junction bases: 6. The CDR3 bases are TGTGCCAGCAGAAGACAGGGCCTGGAGACCCAGTACTTC. It yields the protein CASRRQGLETQYF.